These 24 T cell receptor beta chains came from one sample sequenced in a study of blood T cells in healthy people across ages. Through a sample-barcoded 5' primer and a J-beta primer mix, a second PCR was run for roughly 7 to 12 cycles. MiXCR, run by TCRdb on the 5' RACE reads, gives a single entry per CDR3 protein. The table includes around 800,000 distinct CDR3 sequences, more than 35% detected once. Material for sequencing was blood. The receptors shown here come from a man of 80 years or more in good health.

V and J are TRBV12-3 or TRBV12-4 and TRBJ2-2; TRBD1 might be the D (5 bases). The CDR3 sequence is 14 residues long. With 8 bases removed from V and 0 bases from J, the gap between germline ends came to 10 bases. The DNA for the CDR3 is TGTGCCAGCGGTAGACAGACGAACACCGGGGAGCTGTTTTTT. It is translated as CASGRQTNTGELFF.

Of note for this clonotype: The junction does not match germline at one end; this may be a read error. This rearrangement joins TRBV28 to TRBJ2-5; either TRBD1 or TRBD2 may supply D (5 bases each). CDR1 is MDHEN and CDR2 is SYDVKM in the germline V gene. The CDR3 covers 13 residues. CDR3 residues: CASTLGTQETQYF. CDR3 DNA sequence: TGTGCCAGCACTTTAGGGACCCAAGAGACCCAGTACTTC.

This chain uses TRBV7-9 with TRBJ2-5; D is uncertain. Germline CDR1 and CDR2: SEHNR and FQNEAQ (reference sequence). This CDR3 contains 13 residues. V was cut by 7 bases and J by 5 bases, with 14 bases left in between. The CDR3 reads CASTEADRETQYF. The CDR3 bases are TGTGCCAGCACTGAGGCAGACCGGGAGACCCAGTACTTC.

This sequence joins TRBV10-3 and TRBJ2-7; 9 nucleotides agree with TRBD1. The junction had 10 bases not matched to a gene; V was cut back by 0 bases and J by 4 bases. The CDR3 loop spans 17 amino acids. Germline assignment: CDR1 ENHRY and CDR2 SYGVKD. This chain's CDR3 is CAISESKGGQGSYEQYF. CDR3 in DNA: TGTGCCATCAGTGAGTCGAAAGGGGGACAGGGTTCATACGAGCAGTACTTC.

This chain links TRBV10-3 with TRBJ2-3, with 11 bases identical to TRBD2. The V and J ends lost 2 bases and 4 bases, in that order; junction bases with no gene match: 11. The CDR3 spans 18 residues. The germline V gene encodes CDR1 ENHRY and CDR2 SYGVKD. The chain's CDR3 is CAISEPSGGRGLSDTQYF. CDR3 nucleotide sequence: TGTGCCATCAGTGAGCCTAGCGGGGGGCGAGGATTATCAGATACGCAGTATTTT.

This clonotype came up once. This chain uses TRBV28 with TRBJ1-2; D perhaps matches TRBD1 (6 bases). V was trimmed by 7 bases and J by 2 bases, leaving 14 bases between them. The CDR3 length is 14 residues. Germline V gene data show CDR1 as MDHEN and CDR2 as SYDVKM. In nucleotides, the CDR3 is TGTGCCAGCACCCCGGACAGAGGCAACTATGGCTACACCTTC. This gives the protein CASTPDRGNYGYTF.

This clonotype was detected many times. CDR3 residues: CSVEFDTQYF. Written as DNA, the CDR3 is TGCAGCGTTGAATTCGATACGCAGTATTTT. The rearrangement links TRBV29-1 to TRBJ2-3; D is undetermined. In germline, CDR1 is SQVTM, CDR2 ANQGSEA. V lost 2 bases and J lost 6, with 3 bases in between. The CDR3 spans 10 residues.

The CDR3 region is CASSLVAGPHNEQFF. In DNA, the CDR3 is TGCGCCAGCAGCTTGGTGGCGGGCCCCCACAATGAGCAGTTCTTC. The rearrangement uses TRBV5-1 and TRBJ2-1; maybe TRBD2 (5 bases). Trimming took off 0 bases at V and 5 bases at J, with 12 bases between the two ends. This CDR3 contains 15 residues. Per germline, CDR1 SGHRS and CDR2 YFSETQ. Based on the CDR3 plus reference TRBV5-1 and TRBJ2-1, the full variable domain is KAGVTQTPRYLIKTRGQQVTLSCSPISGHRSVSWYQQTPGQGLQFLFEYFSETQRNKGNFPGRFSGRQFSNSRSEMNVSTLELGDSALYLCASSLVAGPHNEQFFGPGTRLTVL.

A note on this clonotype: One base away lies a much larger clone, so this may be a sequencing read error. The CDR3 here is CSVQPGAKNIQYF. CDR3 DNA sequence: TGCAGCGTCCAGCCGGGAGCCAAAAACATTCAGTACTTC. The V call is TRBV29-1, the J call TRBJ2-4; D gene uncertain. Between the trimmed V and J ends, which lost 6 bases and 0 bases, there was a span of 9 bases. Germline V gene sequence: CDR1 SQVTM, CDR2 ANQGSEA. The length of the CDR3 is 13 residues.

The rearrangement uses TRBV7-2 and TRBJ2-5; 7 positions agree with TRBD2. The J call may be faulty, since TRBJ2-7 better matches the DNA end. Germline loops: CDR1 SGHTA, CDR2 FQGNSA. The CDR3 is 15 amino acids. The CDR3 DNA reads as TGTGCCAGCAGCTTAGCGGTGGCTAGCGGCTACGAGCAGTACTTC. Its translation: CASSLAVASGYEQYF.

V gene TRBV29-1 combines with J gene TRBJ1-2; the D is unclear. This CDR3 has 12 amino acids. The V and J ends lost 4 bases and 8 bases respectively, with 14 bases between them. Germline V gene sequence: CDR1 SQVTM, CDR2 ANQGSEA. The CDR3 spells CSVVPVQDGYTF. DNA of the CDR3: TGCAGCGTTGTGCCAGTTCAGGACGGCTACACCTTC.

This chain links TRBV7-2 with TRBJ2-7, with D unclear. Trimming cost V 2 bases and J 2 bases, with 10 bases left between them. In germline, CDR1 is SGHTA, CDR2 FQGNSA. The CDR3 length is 14 residues. The CDR3 region is CASSLMRTAYEQYF. Here the CDR3 DNA reads TGTGCCAGCAGCTTAATGAGAACGGCCTACGAGCAGTACTTC.

V usage is TRBV15 and J usage is TRBJ2-7, with D maybe TRBD1 (6 bases). The J call may be in error: the DNA end matches TRBJ2-5 better. Germline V CDR1 and CDR2: LNHNV, YYDKDF (reference sequence). The length of the CDR3 is 15 residues. Written as DNA, the CDR3 is TGTGCCACCGGGCTTGGGGGCAGGGTGGGGGAGACCCAGTACTTC. Amino acid sequence: CATGLGGRVGETQYF.

In the case of this clonotype: A clone one base away is much larger, so this may be a read error. The V and J genes are TRBV7-6 and TRBJ2-5; D may be TRBD2 (6 bases). Germline V gene lookup returns CDR1 SGHVS and CDR2 FNYEAQ. This CDR3 spans 18 amino acids. This CDR3 reads CASSLAAVMEGYQEAQYF. For the CDR3, the DNA is TGTGCCAGCAGCTTAGCGGCGGTCATGGAGGGTTACCAAGAGGCCCAGTACTTC. Full variable domain (remainder filled in from reference TRBV7-6 and TRBJ2-5): GAGVSQSPRYKVTKRGQDVALRCDPISGHVSLYWYRQALGQGPEFLTYFNYEAQQDKSGLPNDRFSAERPEGSISTLTIQRTEQRDSAMYRCASSLAAVMEGYQEAQYFGPGTRLLVL.

The gene calls are TRBV5-1 and TRBJ2-7, with D perhaps assigned TRBD1 or TRBD2 (5 bases each). Germline values: CDR1 SGHRS, CDR2 YFSETQ. The CDR3 consists of 17 residues. Trimming pared 4 bases from V and 2 bases from J, leaving 22 bases between. In nucleotides, the CDR3 is TGCGCCAGCAGCATCAATTCAGCCGGGACGCAACCCTACGAGCAGTACTTC. This codes for CASSINSAGTQPYEQYF.

The chain carries TRBV24-1 and TRBJ2-3; 10 nucleotides agree with TRBD1. The V gene end was trimmed by 2 bases and the J gene end by 14 bases; junction bases not matched to a gene: 12. CDR3 size: 15 residues. Germline V gene lookup returns CDR1 KGHDR and CDR2 SFDVKD. For the CDR3, the DNA is TGTGCCACCAGTGATTCGGGACAGGGGTCCAGATACGCGTATTTT. This sequence encodes CATSDSGQGSRYAYF.

The chain combines TRBV7-9 with TRBJ2-6, with D possibly matching TRBD1 (6 bases). V was cut by 3 bases and J by 0 bases, with 15 bases left in between. Germline values: CDR1 SEHNR, CDR2 FQNEAQ (reference sequence). The CDR3 runs to 18 residues. CDR3 protein: CASSFRPGESSGANVLTF. Written as DNA, the CDR3 is TGTGCCAGCAGCTTTCGTCCAGGGGAGAGCTCTGGGGCCAACGTCCTGACTTTC.

The chain couples TRBV18 to TRBJ2-4; TRBD1 agrees at 9 bases. The closer fit of TRBJ2-7 to the DNA end suggests the J call may be wrong. CDR1 and CDR2 (germline): KGHSH, LQKENI. There are 16 residues in the CDR3. CDR3 amino acids: CASSPPGDRVLYEQYF. The CDR3 nucleotides are TGTGCCAGCTCACCACCTGGGGACAGGGTACTCTACGAGCAGTACTTC.

V is TRBV5-3 and J is TRBJ2-1; TRBD2 agrees at 8 bases. TRBV5-3 qualifies as an ORF whose function is uncertain. The V gene end was trimmed by 5 bases and the J gene end by 9 bases; junction bases not matched to a gene: 13. This CDR3 region has 15 residues. CDR3 region: CARRRGGLVVPEQFF. CDR3 sequence (DNA): TGTGCCAGAAGACGCGGGGGACTAGTGGTTCCTGAGCAGTTCTTC.

This clonotype occurred once. The gene calls are TRBV5-8 and TRBJ1-5; perhaps TRBD1 as D (5 bases). CDR3 length: 15 amino acids. Trimming removed 4 bases from V and 3 bases from J, with 14 bases in between. Germline CDR1 is SGHTS and CDR2 is YDEGEE. The CDR3 region is CASSPRVHINQPQHF. The CDR3 region has the DNA TGTGCCAGCAGCCCCAGGGTCCATATCAATCAGCCCCAGCATTTT. Full variable domain (rest looked up from reference TRBV5-8 and TRBJ1-5): EAGVTQSPTHLIKTRGQQATLRCSPISGHTSVYWYQQALGLGLQFLLWYDEGEERNRGNFPPRFSGRQFPNYSSELNVNALELEDSALYLCASSPRVHINQPQHFGDGTRLSIL.

The chain joins TRBV20-1 to TRBJ2-5; TRBD2 aligns across 7 bases. V dropped 3 bases and J dropped 5; count of bases not matched to a gene: 12. Germline V gives CDR1 DFQATT, CDR2 SNEGSKA (reference sequence). The CDR3 has 15 amino acids. CDR3 amino acids: CSASGSGRTEETQYF. The DNA of the CDR3 is TGCAGTGCTAGTGGTAGCGGGCGGACCGAGGAGACCCAGTACTTC.

The gene calls are TRBV20-1 and TRBJ2-5; 8 bases match TRBD1. Germline loops: CDR1 DFQATT, CDR2 SNEGSKA (reference sequence). After removal of 6 bases from V and 4 bases from J, the junction contained 4 bases not matched to a gene. The CDR3 contains 12 residues. The CDR3 bases are TGCAGTGCAAGGGACAGGATAGAGACCCAGTACTTC. This translates into CSARDRIETQYF.

A few counts support this clonotype. V and J are TRBV7-2 and TRBJ1-1; possibly TRBD1 for D (5 bases). V dropped 6 bases and J dropped 5 bases, with 16 bases sitting between them. Germline V gene data show CDR1 as SGHTA and CDR2 as FQGNSA. The CDR3 sequence is 14 residues long. CDR3 coding DNA: TGTGCCAGCAGTATAGGGGCAGGGAGGACTGAAGCTTTCTTT. As protein: CASSIGAGRTEAFF. The full variable domain, with the rest looked up from reference TRBV7-2 and TRBJ1-1, is GAGVSQSPSNKVTEKGKDVELRCDPISGHTALYWYRQSLGQGLEFLIYFQGNSAPDKSGLPSDRFSAERTGGSVSTLTIQRTQQEDSAVYLCASSIGAGRTEAFFGQGTRLTVV.

Points on this clonotype: Since a much larger clone is just one base distant, this may be a read error. The chain links TRBV10-1 to TRBJ2-5, with D perhaps TRBD2 (6 bases). TRBJ2-1 explains the end of the DNA better; the J call may be wrong. This CDR3 has 13 amino acids. CDR1 and CDR2 from the germline V gene are WNHNN and SYGVQD (reference sequence). Written as DNA, the CDR3 is TGCGCCAGCAGTGGGGACTTACAAGAGACCCAGTTCTTC. This gives the protein CASSGDLQETQFF.